This TCR beta chain stems from a study of T-cell memory formation after mild COVID-19. Per the germline V gene, CDR1 is LNHDA and CDR2 is SQIVND (reference sequence). Trimming took 10 bases from V and 1 from J, leaving 29 bases between them. This CDR3 spans 19 amino acids. Constant-segment-primed 5'RACE gave TCR alpha and TCR beta cDNA libraries with sample barcodes and UMIs. TCRdb called the 5' RACE reads again in MiXCR, with one record for every CDR3 protein. This sample has approximately 560,000 distinct CDR3 sequences, with approximately 15% found just once. This receptor was identified in an adult woman who had mild COVID-19 (a few samples of this study predate the infection). Cell type and time point are not known. This sequence joins TRBV19 and TRBJ2-4, with D possibly being TRBD2 (9 bases). The specimen was PBMCs or a T cell subset sorted from them (not recorded which). CDR3 coding DNA: TGTGCCACCCACCCAGGACAGGGAGGACTAGCGAGGGCCAAAAACATTCAGTACTTC. This sequence encodes CATHPGQGGLARAKNIQYF.